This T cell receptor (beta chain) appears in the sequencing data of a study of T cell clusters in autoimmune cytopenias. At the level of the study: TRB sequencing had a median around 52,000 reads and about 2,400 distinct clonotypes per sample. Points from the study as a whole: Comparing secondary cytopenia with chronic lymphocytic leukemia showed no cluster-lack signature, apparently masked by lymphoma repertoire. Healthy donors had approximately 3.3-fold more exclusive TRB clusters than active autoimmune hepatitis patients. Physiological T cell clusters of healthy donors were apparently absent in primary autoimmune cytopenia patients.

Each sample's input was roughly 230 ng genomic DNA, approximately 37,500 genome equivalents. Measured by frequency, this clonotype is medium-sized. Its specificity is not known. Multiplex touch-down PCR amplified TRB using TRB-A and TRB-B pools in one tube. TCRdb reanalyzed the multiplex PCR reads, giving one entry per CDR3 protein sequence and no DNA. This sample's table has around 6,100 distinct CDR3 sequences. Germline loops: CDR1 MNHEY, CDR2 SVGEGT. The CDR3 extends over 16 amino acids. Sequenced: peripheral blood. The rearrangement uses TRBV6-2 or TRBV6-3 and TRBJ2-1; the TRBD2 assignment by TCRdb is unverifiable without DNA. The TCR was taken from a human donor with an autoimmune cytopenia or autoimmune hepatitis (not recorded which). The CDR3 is CASSPGTSGGADEQFF.